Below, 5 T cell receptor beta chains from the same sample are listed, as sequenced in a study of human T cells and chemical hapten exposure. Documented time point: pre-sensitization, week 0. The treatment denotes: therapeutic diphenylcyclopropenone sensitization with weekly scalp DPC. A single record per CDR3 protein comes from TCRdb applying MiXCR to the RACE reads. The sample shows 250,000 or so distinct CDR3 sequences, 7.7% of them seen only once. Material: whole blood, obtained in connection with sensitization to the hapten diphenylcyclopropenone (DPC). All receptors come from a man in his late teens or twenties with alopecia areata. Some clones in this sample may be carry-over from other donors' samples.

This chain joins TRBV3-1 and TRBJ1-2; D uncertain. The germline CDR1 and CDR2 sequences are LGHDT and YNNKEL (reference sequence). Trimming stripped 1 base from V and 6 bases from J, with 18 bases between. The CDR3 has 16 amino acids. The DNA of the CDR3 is TGTGCCAGCAGCCAAGTATGGAGAGGGTCTCGGCATGGCTACACCTTC. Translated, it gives CASSQVWRGSRHGYTF. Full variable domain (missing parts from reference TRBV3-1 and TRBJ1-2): DTAVSQTPKYLVTQMGNDKSIKCEQNLGHDTMYWYKQDSKKFLKIMFSYNNKELIINETVPNRFSPKSPDKAHLNLHINSLELGDSAVYFCASSQVWRGSRHGYTFGSGTRLTVV.

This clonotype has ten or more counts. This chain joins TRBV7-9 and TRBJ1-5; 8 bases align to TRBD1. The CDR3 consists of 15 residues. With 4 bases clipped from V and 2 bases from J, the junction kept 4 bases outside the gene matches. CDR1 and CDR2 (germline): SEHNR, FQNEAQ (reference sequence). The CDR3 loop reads CASSSTGGGNQPQHF. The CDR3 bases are TGTGCCAGCAGCTCTACAGGGGGAGGCAATCAGCCCCAGCATTTT.

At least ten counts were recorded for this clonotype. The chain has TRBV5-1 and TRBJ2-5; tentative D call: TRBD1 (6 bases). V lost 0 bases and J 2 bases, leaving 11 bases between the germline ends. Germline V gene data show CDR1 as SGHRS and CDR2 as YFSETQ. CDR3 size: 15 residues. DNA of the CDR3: TGCGCCAGCAGCTTGGGGGGGCTGGGACAAGAGACCCAGTACTTC. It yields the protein CASSLGGLGQETQYF.

The CDR3 loop reads CASSVDGGKETQYF. As DNA, the CDR3 is TGTGCCAGCAGCGTAGACGGCGGGAAAGAGACCCAGTACTTC. The J gene is TRBJ2-5, the V gene TRBV9; D is perhaps TRBD2 (6 bases). Trimming took 0 bases from V and 3 from J, leaving 9 bases between them. The CDR3 extends over 14 amino acids. Germline V CDR1 and CDR2: SGDLS, YYNGEE.

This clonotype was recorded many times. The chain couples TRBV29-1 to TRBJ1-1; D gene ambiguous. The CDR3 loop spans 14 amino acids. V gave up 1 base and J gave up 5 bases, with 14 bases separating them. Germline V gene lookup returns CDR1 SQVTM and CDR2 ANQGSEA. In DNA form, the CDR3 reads TGCAGCGTTGAAGTGCCCGGGGAGGTAACTGAAGCTTTCTTT. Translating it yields CSVEVPGEVTEAFF.